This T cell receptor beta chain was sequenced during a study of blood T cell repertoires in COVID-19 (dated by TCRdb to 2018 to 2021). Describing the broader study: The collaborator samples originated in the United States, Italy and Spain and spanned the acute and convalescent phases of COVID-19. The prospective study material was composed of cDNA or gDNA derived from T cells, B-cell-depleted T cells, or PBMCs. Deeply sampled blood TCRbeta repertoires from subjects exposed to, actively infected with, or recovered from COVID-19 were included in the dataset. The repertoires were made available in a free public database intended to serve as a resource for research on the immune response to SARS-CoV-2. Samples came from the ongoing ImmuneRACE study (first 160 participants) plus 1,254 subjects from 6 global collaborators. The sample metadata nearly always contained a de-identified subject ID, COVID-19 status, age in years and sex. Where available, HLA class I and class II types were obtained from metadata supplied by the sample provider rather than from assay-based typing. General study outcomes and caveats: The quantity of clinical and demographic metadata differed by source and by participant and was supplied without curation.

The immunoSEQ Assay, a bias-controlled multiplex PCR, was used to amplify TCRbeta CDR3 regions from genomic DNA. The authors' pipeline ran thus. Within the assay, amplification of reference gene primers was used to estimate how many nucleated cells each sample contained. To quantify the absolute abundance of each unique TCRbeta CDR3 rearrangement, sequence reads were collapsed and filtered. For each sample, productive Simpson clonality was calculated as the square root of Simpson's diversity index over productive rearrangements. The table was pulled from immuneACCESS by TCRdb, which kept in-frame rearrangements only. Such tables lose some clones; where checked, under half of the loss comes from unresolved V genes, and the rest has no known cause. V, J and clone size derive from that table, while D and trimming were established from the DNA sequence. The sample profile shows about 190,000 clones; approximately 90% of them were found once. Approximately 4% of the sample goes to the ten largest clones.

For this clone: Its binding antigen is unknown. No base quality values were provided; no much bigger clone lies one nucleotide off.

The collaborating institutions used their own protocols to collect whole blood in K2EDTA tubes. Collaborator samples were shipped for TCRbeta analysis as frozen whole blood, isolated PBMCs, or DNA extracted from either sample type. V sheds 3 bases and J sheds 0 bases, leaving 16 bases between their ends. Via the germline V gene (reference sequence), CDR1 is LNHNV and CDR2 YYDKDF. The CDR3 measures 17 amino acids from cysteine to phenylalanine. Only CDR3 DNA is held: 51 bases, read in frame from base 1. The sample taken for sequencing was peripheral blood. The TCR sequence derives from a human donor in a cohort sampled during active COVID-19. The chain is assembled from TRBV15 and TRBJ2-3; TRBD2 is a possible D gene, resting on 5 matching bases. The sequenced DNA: TGTGCCACCAGCAGGGACCCAGTCGGGAAAAGCACAGATACGCAGTATTTT. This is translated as CATSRDPVGKSTDTQYF.